The 10 T cell receptor beta chains listed next were all sequenced from one sample in a study of cytomegalovirus exposure and HLA in healthy donors. PCR was performed using 60 Vbeta and 13 Jbeta primers. The data were produced by immunoSEQ multiplex PCR, yet TCRdb's version contains in-frame clones alone and is incomplete. The data contain about 92,000 clones, 70% to 90% of them singletons. Sequencing was done on a sample of PBMCs. These receptors all come from a woman aged 18-35 years in good health and CMV-seropositive.

This clone was detected a few times. The V gene is TRBV7-9, the J gene TRBJ1-4; TRBD1 matches 7 bases. The CDR3 covers 12 residues. V gave up 5 bases and J gave up 8 bases; unmatched junction bases: 2. Germline V lookup: CDR1 SEHNR, CDR2 FQNEAQ (reference sequence). CDR3 bases: TGTGCCAGCAGCATGGACAGGGAAAAACTGTTTTTT. Translated, it gives CASSMDREKLFF.

The V gene is TRBV7-3, the J gene TRBJ2-1; 7 nucleotides match TRBD2. V shed 0 bases and J 16 bases; nucleotides not matched to a gene: 9. Germline CDR1 SGHTA, CDR2 FQGTGA. This CDR3 region has 13 residues. The CDR3, as DNA: TGTGCCAGCAGCTTAACTAAACTAGCGTTGCGTTTCTTC. Amino acid sequence: CASSLTKLALRFF.

To note about this clone: A junction end diverges from the germline sequence, so it may reflect a read error. This chain joins TRBV4-2 and TRBJ1-6, with TRBD1 identical over 11 bases. The CDR3 spans 17 residues. Germline CDR1 and CDR2: LGHNA and YNFKEQ. The CDR3 bases are TGTGTCAGCAGCCTCCATTCAGGGACAGGGGGTTATTCACCCCTCCACTTT. This codes for CVSSLHSGTGGYSPLHF.

The chain uses TRBV6-5 and TRBJ2-5; weak D call: TRBD1 (6 bases). With 0 bases removed from V and 5 bases from J, the gap between germline ends came to 13 bases. Looked up from germline, CDR1 is MNHEY and CDR2 is SVGAGI. The CDR3 loop spans 15 amino acids. The CDR3 DNA is TGTGCCAGCAGTTACTCAACACAGGGTGGGGAGACCCAGTACTTC. Encoded protein: CASSYSTQGGETQYF.

This clone was counted a single time. CDR3 nucleotide sequence: TGTGCCAGCAGCCAGGGACTAGCGGGAGAGAGAAGCACAGATACGCAGTATTTT. Translating it yields CASSQGLAGERSTDTQYF. V is TRBV4-2 and J is TRBJ2-3, with TRBD2 matching 14 bases. V dropped 3 bases and J dropped 0; count of bases not matched to a gene: 5. The CDR3 spans 18 residues. The germline CDR1 and CDR2 sequences are LGHNA and YNFKEQ.

Written as DNA, the CDR3 is TGTGCCAGCAGCTTAGTTAGCCGGCGGGCGACCGGGCAAAAACTGTTTTTT. This sequence encodes CASSLVSRRATGQKLFF. This chain uses TRBV7-2 with TRBJ1-4; no clear D gene. CDR3 length equals 17 residues. V was cut by 1 base and J by 9 bases, with 21 bases left in between. Germline V gene data show CDR1 as SGHTA and CDR2 as FQGNSA.

The chain carries TRBV28 and TRBJ2-7; the D gene is possibly TRBD2 (6 bases). The CDR3 contains 14 residues. Germline assignment: CDR1 MDHEN and CDR2 SYDVKM. The V end lost 5 bases, the J end lost 1 base, and 12 bases lay between the germline ends. In DNA, the CDR3 is TGTGCCAGCAGTGGGGGAGGCAGGTCCTACGAGCAGTACTTC. It is translated as CASSGGGRSYEQYF.

The chain joins TRBV6-5 to TRBJ2-2, with 8 bases matching TRBD2. Unmatched junction bases numbered 2, after V lost 5 bases and J lost 3 bases. This CDR3 comprises 14 residues. CDR1 and CDR2 from the germline V gene are MNHEY and SVGAGI. CDR3 residues: CASSGTRHTGELFF. The CDR3 bases are TGTGCCAGCAGTGGGACTAGACACACCGGGGAGCTGTTTTTT.

The chain couples TRBV7-6 to TRBJ1-2; maybe TRBD1 (6 bases). The CDR3 covers 17 residues. V gave up 4 bases and J gave up 4 bases, with 22 bases separating them. The germline V gene encodes CDR1 SGHVS and CDR2 FNYEAQ. CDR3 sequence reads: CASSSLLTGRGFYGYTF. CDR3 nucleotide sequence: TGTGCCAGCAGCTCACTCCTAACAGGGCGCGGTTTCTATGGCTACACCTTC.

The V call is TRBV6-7, the J call TRBJ2-5, with 15 bases that match TRBD2. TRBV6-7 is an open reading frame, and its role is uncertain. V shed 5 bases and J 5 bases; nucleotides not matched to a gene: 9. There are 17 residues in the CDR3. CDR3: CASSPGTSGGFEETQYF. In DNA, the CDR3 is TGTGCCAGCAGTCCCGGGACTAGCGGGGGGTTCGAGGAGACCCAGTACTTC.